Each of the 31 T cell receptor beta chains below was sequenced from the same sample in a study of Graves' ophthalmopathy and Graves' hyperthyroidism. Beta-chain TCR CDR3 regions were amplified from RNA transcripts. HTBI primers were employed in first-round RT-PCR, then a second-round multiplex PCR followed. TCRdb processed the multiplex PCR reads anew with MiXCR; each CDR3 protein has one entry. Of about 500,000 distinct CDR3 sequences in the sample, approximately 37% were seen once. Sequenced: peripheral blood or thyroid tissue (not recorded which). The receptors originated from an adult man with Graves' hyperthyroidism.

This clonotype was counted ten times or more. The chain carries TRBV20-1 and TRBJ1-5, with 9 positions matching TRBD1. The CDR3 runs 14 residues. Trimming cost V 5 bases and J 6 bases; bases outside gene matches: 8. Germline lookup yields CDR1 DFQATT and CDR2 SNEGSKA (reference sequence). The CDR3 sequence: CSAQGQGIGQPQHF. The CDR3 coding sequence is TGCAGTGCTCAGGGACAGGGAATAGGTCAGCCCCAGCATTTT.

CDR3 DNA sequence: TGTGCCTGGACCGTTCCGTGGGTTGAGGTTGAAGCTTTCTTT. It specifies CAWTVPWVEVEAFF. This chain links TRBV30 with TRBJ1-1, with D hard to call. V lost 4 bases and J 7 bases, leaving 19 bases between the germline ends. The CDR3 covers 14 residues. Looked up from germline, CDR1 is GTSNPN and CDR2 is SVGIG (reference sequence). Full variable domain (rest looked up from reference TRBV30 and TRBJ1-1): SQTIHQWPATLVQPVGSPLSLECTVEGTSNPNLYWYRQAAGRGLQLLFYSVGIGQISSEVPQNLSASRPQDRQFILSSKKLLLSDSGFYLCAWTVPWVEVEAFFGQGTRLTVV.

The chain joins TRBV9 to TRBJ2-7; 12 bases line up with TRBD2. Germline CDR1 and CDR2: SGDLS and YYNGEE. This CDR3 spans 16 amino acids. V was pared by 3 bases and J by 2 bases, with 6 bases of the junction left unmatched. CDR3 region: CASSALAGGTTYEQYF. CDR3 DNA: TGTGCCAGCAGCGCACTAGCGGGGGGTACCACCTACGAGCAGTACTTC.

This clonotype was seen ten or more times. The rearrangement links TRBV10-3 to TRBJ1-1, with 10 nucleotides matching TRBD1. V lost 6 bases to trimming and J lost 2 bases; unmatched junction nucleotides: 9. From germline, CDR1 is ENHRY and CDR2 SYGVKD. There are 16 residues in the CDR3. DNA of the CDR3: TGTGCCATCAGGGGGACAGGGGAAGGAAAAAACACTGAAGCTTTCTTT. Its translation: CAIRGTGEGKNTEAFF.

This clonotype has ten or more counts. This sequence joins TRBV7-9 and TRBJ2-7, with D maybe TRBD1 (5 bases). Germline-derived CDR1 and CDR2 are SEHNR and FQNEAQ (reference sequence). The V gene lost 5 bases and the J gene lost 0 bases, with 23 bases spanning the gap. CDR3 length equals 18 residues. The CDR3 DNA follows: TGTGCCAGCAGCCCCCTCCCAGGGCTGGACGGAAGCTCCTACGAGCAGTACTTC. Translation: CASSPLPGLDGSSYEQYF.

The chain uses TRBV9 and TRBJ2-2; 14 bases align to TRBD2. The V and J ends lost 2 bases and 4 bases, in that order; junction bases with no gene match: 7. CDR1 is SGDLS and CDR2 is YYNGEE in the germline V gene. The CDR3 runs to 18 residues. The CDR3 DNA sequence: TGTGCCAGCAGCGTCGGACTAGCGGGGGGATCTATCACCGGGGAGCTGTTTTTT. Amino acids: CASSVGLAGGSITGELFF.

This clonotype was counted at least ten times. CDR3 region: CASSQDLMVAAEQYF. The CDR3 coding sequence is TGTGCCAGCAGCCAAGATCTCATGGTGGCGGCGGAGCAGTACTTC. The chain carries TRBV4-2 and TRBJ2-7; the D is unclear. Trimming left V 0 bases short and J 7 bases short, with 16 bases between. Germline V gene lookup returns CDR1 LGHNA and CDR2 YNFKEQ. The CDR3 totals 15 residues.

The chain employs TRBV15 and TRBJ2-5, with a weak D call TRBD1 (5 bases). The CDR3 has 14 amino acids. Trimming removed 3 bases at V and 2 bases at J, with 10 bases between. Germline V gives CDR1 LNHNV, CDR2 YYDKDF (reference sequence). The CDR3 protein is CATSSGAAQETQYF. Here the CDR3 DNA reads TGTGCCACCAGCAGTGGGGCAGCGCAAGAGACCCAGTACTTC.

The chain carries TRBV5-6 and TRBJ2-5, with TRBD1 identical over 9 bases. There are 17 residues in the CDR3. The ends lost 5 bases at V and 5 bases at J; junction bases unmatched: 16. CDR1 is SGHDT and CDR2 is YYEEEE in the germline V gene. CDR3 region: CASRLARNRGLGETQYF. CDR3 nucleotides: TGTGCCAGCAGACTCGCCCGAAACAGGGGGCTGGGGGAGACCCAGTACTTC.

This clonotype was observed many times. CDR3 coding DNA: TGTGCCACCAGTGCCGGGACAGTATATGGCTACACCTTC. It encodes CATSAGTVYGYTF. The chain carries TRBV24-1 and TRBJ1-2, with 7 bases lining up with TRBD1. The ends lost 5 bases at V and 5 bases at J; junction bases unmatched: 4. CDR1 is KGHDR and CDR2 is SFDVKD in the germline V gene. This CDR3 has 13 residues.

A few counts support this clonotype. The CDR3 DNA is TGTGCCAGTAGTGTTGGACAGGGGACAACCTACGAGCAGTACTTC. It encodes CASSVGQGTTYEQYF. The chain links TRBV19 to TRBJ2-7; 9 nucleotides line up with TRBD1. Unmatched junction bases numbered 7, after V lost 5 bases and J lost 2 bases. The germline gives CDR1 LNHDA, CDR2 SQIVND (reference sequence). CDR3 length: 15 amino acids.

Notes on this clonotype: An end of the junction differs from the germline gene, which may be a read error. The V and J genes are TRBV10-3 and TRBJ2-7, with TRBD2 identical over 7 bases. Germline CDR1 is ENHRY and CDR2 is SYGVKD. CDR3 size: 14 residues. The CDR3: CASSLVLAEFEQYF. The CDR3, as DNA: TGTGCCAGCAGTTTGGTGCTAGCGGAGTTCGAGCAGTACTTC.

This chain joins TRBV12-5 and TRBJ1-6; D is ambiguous. CDR3 length: 14 residues. The V and J ends lost 3 bases and 7 bases respectively, with 10 bases between them. The germline V gene encodes CDR1 LGHNT and CDR2 FRNRAP. The CDR3 here is CASGFQGTNSPLHF. Here the CDR3 DNA reads TGTGCTAGTGGTTTTCAAGGCACCAATTCACCCCTCCACTTT.

The sample holds many counts of this clonotype. In DNA, the CDR3 is TGTGCCAGCAGTAAACTACAGGGGTACGAGCAGTACTTC. Translation: CASSKLQGYEQYF. The V call is TRBV12-3 or TRBV12-4, the J call TRBJ2-7; 7 nucleotides agree with TRBD1. The CDR3 runs 13 residues. Losses at the gene ends were 5 bases for V and 4 bases for J; bases not matched to a gene: 5.

This clonotype was seen ten or more times. The rearrangement uses TRBV11-2 and TRBJ1-1, with a possible D match to TRBD1 (6 bases). CDR1 and CDR2 from the germline V gene are SGHAT and FQNNGV. The CDR3 runs 14 residues. V was pared by 2 bases and J by 1 base, with 8 bases between. As DNA, the CDR3 is TGTGCCAGCAGCTTACACAGGGAGAACACTGAAGCTTTCTTT. Its translation is CASSLHRENTEAFF.

This clonotype showed up many times. The chain joins TRBV2 to TRBJ1-1; D ambiguous. The CDR3 consists of 12 residues. The V end lost 4 bases, the J end lost 4 bases, and 7 bases lay between the germline ends. Germline CDR1 reads SNHLY; CDR2 reads FYNNEI. The CDR3 nucleotides read TGTGCCAGCAGTGTATCAGGCACTGAAGCTTTCTTT. This gives the protein CASSVSGTEAFF.

This clonotype was seen a single time. This sequence joins TRBV9 and TRBJ1-1, with D perhaps TRBD1 (5 bases). The V gene lost 1 base and the J gene lost 7 bases, with 14 bases spanning the gap. Germline loops: CDR1 SGDLS, CDR2 YYNGEE. The CDR3 spans 14 residues. CDR3 region: CASSVNPGYGEAFF. CDR3 DNA: TGTGCCAGCAGCGTAAATCCAGGGTACGGTGAAGCTTTCTTT.

This clonotype showed up just a few times. Just one base apart from a much larger clone, this may be a read error. J is TRBJ2-5 and V is TRBV7-3; a possible D gene is TRBD2 (6 bases). The germline V gene has CDR1 SGHTA and CDR2 FQGTGA. The CDR3 length is 15 residues. Trimming left V 1 base short and J 4 bases short, with 13 bases between. The CDR3 loop reads CASSLSGKVGETQYF. CDR3 in DNA: TGTGCCAGCAGCTTAAGCGGGAAGGTGGGAGAGACCCAGTACTTC.

This clonotype was seen at least ten times. The CDR3 spells CSGLFMVEQYF. The CDR3 bases are TGCAGCGGGCTATTCATGGTCGAGCAGTACTTC. This chain connects TRBV29-1 to TRBJ2-7; no reliable D call. V dropped 7 bases and J dropped 6 bases, with 13 bases sitting between them. Per the germline V gene, CDR1 is SQVTM and CDR2 is ANQGSEA. The CDR3 extends over 11 amino acids.

This clonotype was counted at least ten times. V and J are TRBV4-1 and TRBJ2-7; D is unclear. Looked up from germline, CDR1 is MGHRA and CDR2 is YSYEKL. Trimming took 0 bases from V and 6 from J, leaving 6 bases between them. The CDR3 is 12 residues long. DNA for the CDR3: TGCGCCAGCAGCCAAGATCGAGTCGAGCAGTACTTC. Translation gives CASSQDRVEQYF.

This clonotype has a handful of counts. The V gene is TRBV6-5, the J gene TRBJ1-1; D call uncertain. The V gene's germline CDR1 is MNHEY and CDR2 SVGAGI. This CDR3 is 16 amino acids long. With 0 bases removed from V and 0 bases from J, the gap between germline ends came to 11 bases. CDR3 sequence reads: CASSYSTTGVNTEAFF. CDR3 sequence (DNA): TGTGCCAGCAGTTACTCGACCACCGGAGTGAACACTGAAGCTTTCTTT.

This clonotype was picked up many times. The genes are TRBV29-1 and TRBJ1-2, with D unclear. Trimming pared 0 bases from V and 8 bases from J, leaving 13 bases between. The germline V gene has CDR1 SQVTM and CDR2 ANQGSEA. The CDR3 spans 13 residues. This chain's CDR3 is CSVEDGRAGGYTF. The CDR3 DNA reads TGCAGCGTTGAAGATGGGCGGGCGGGGGGCTACACCTTC.

The rearrangement links TRBV24-1 to TRBJ2-3, with D hard to call. Per germline, CDR1 KGHDR and CDR2 SFDVKD. CDR3 size: 15 residues. Trimming left V 3 bases short and J 3 bases short, with 12 bases between. The CDR3 loop is CATSDPPPGTDTQYF. The CDR3 region has the DNA TGTGCCACCAGTGATCCACCTCCTGGGACAGATACGCAGTATTTT.

This clonotype was detected only once. This chain uses TRBV7-8 with TRBJ2-3; TRBD2 matches at 7 bases. From germline, CDR1 is SGHVS and CDR2 FQNEAQ. This CDR3 is 15 amino acids long. V trimming: 3 bases; J trimming: 4 bases; junction bases outside the gene matches: 7. CDR3 sequence reads: CASSFGASGSDTQYF. As DNA, the CDR3 is TGTGCCAGCAGCTTCGGGGCTAGCGGCTCAGATACGCAGTATTTT.

This clonotype was observed many times. The V gene is TRBV20-1, the J gene TRBJ1-6, with no clear D. V was shortened by 3 bases and J by 14 bases, with 20 bases between the two germline ends. CDR3 size: 14 residues. CDR1 is DFQATT, CDR2 SNEGSKA, per germline (reference sequence). Here the CDR3 DNA reads TGCAGTGCTAGTGCCCGGACCCTACCCTTCTCCCTCCACTTT. This encodes CSASARTLPFSLHF.

This clonotype was found a few times. V and J are TRBV6-5 and TRBJ2-7; 9 nucleotides line up with TRBD2. CDR1 and CDR2 (germline): MNHEY, SVGAGI. CDR3 size: 14 residues. The V segment lost 5 bases and the J segment 2 bases; nucleotides outside the gene matches: 4. CDR3 region: CASSQAGGPYEQYF. The CDR3 DNA is TGTGCCAGCAGTCAGGCGGGGGGGCCCTACGAGCAGTACTTC.

This chain links TRBV19 with TRBJ2-5; 8 bases are a match to TRBD2. Losses at the gene ends were 8 bases for V and 4 bases for J; bases not matched to a gene: 12. CDR1 and CDR2 from the germline V gene are LNHDA and SQIVND (reference sequence). The CDR3 length is 15 residues. CDR3 nucleotide sequence: TGTGCCAGTGGGCTAGGGGCGGGAGGACGAGAGACCCAGTACTTC. Encoded protein: CASGLGAGGRETQYF.

This clonotype has only a few counts. The J gene is TRBJ1-1, the V gene TRBV7-9, with 9 bases fitting TRBD1. Germline values: CDR1 SEHNR, CDR2 FQNEAQ (reference sequence). V trimming: 2 bases; J trimming: 1 base; junction bases outside the gene matches: 5. The CDR3 has 16 amino acids. CDR3 nucleotide sequence: TGTGCCAGCAGCTTATTTCCGGGACAGGGGAACACTGAAGCTTTCTTT. Translated, it gives CASSLFPGQGNTEAFF. Variable domain in full (rest from reference TRBV7-9 and TRBJ1-1): DTGVSQNPRHKITKRGQNVTFRCDPISEHNRLYWYRQTLGQGPEFLTYFQNEAQLEKSRLLSDRFSAERPKGSFSTLEIQRTEQGDSAMYLCASSLFPGQGNTEAFFGQGTRLTVV.

The V and J genes are TRBV7-9 and TRBJ2-5; 13 bases are a match to TRBD2. CDR1 is SEHNR, CDR2 FQNEAQ, per germline (reference sequence). The trim removed 4 bases at V and 6 bases at J, leaving 5 bases unmatched. The CDR3 length is 15 residues. CDR3 residues: CASSSGLAGTKTQYF. The DNA of the CDR3 is TGTGCCAGCAGCTCGGGACTAGCGGGGACGAAGACCCAGTACTTC.

This chain uses TRBV2 with TRBJ2-3; 8 bases are shared with TRBD2. This CDR3 spans 14 amino acids. Unmatched junction bases numbered 11, after V lost 8 bases and J lost 7 bases. CDR1 and CDR2 (germline): SNHLY, FYNNEI. This chain's CDR3 is CASVTTSAPHTQYF. The CDR3 nucleotides are TGTGCCAGCGTAACGACTAGCGCTCCCCATACGCAGTATTTT. Variable domain in full (rest from reference TRBV2 and TRBJ2-3): EPEVTQTPSHQVTQMGQEVILRCVPISNHLYFYWYRQILGQKVEFLVSFYNNEISEKSEIFDDQFSVERPDGSNFTLKIRSTKLEDSAMYFCASVTTSAPHTQYFGPGTRLTVL.

This clonotype was counted a few times. A junction end diverges from the germline sequence, so it may reflect a read error. The rearrangement joins TRBV10-3 to TRBJ1-2; a possible D gene is TRBD1 (6 bases). The CDR3 spans 15 residues. The germline V gene has CDR1 ENHRY and CDR2 SYGVKD. The CDR3 DNA follows: TGTGCCAGCAGTGATGCGTCAGGGGCGCCATATGGCTACACCTTC. Protein product: CASSDASGAPYGYTF.